This is a list of T cell receptor beta chains from one sample in a study of blood T cell repertoires in COVID-19. Only in-frame clones appear in the TCRdb table, and some are missing; sequencing was by immunoSEQ multiplex PCR. This table holds roughly 140,000 clones, approximately 80% found once. What was sequenced was peripheral blood. The receptors here all came from a woman of 80 years or more in a cohort sampled during active or convalescent COVID-19. Both conserved end residues are trimmed from each CDR3. A D gene is named only where the DNA matches it firmly. Size is stated for part of the rows, as once, few or many counts, or as a class when the clone is expanded.

abundance | v_gene | d_gene | CDR3aa
many | TRBV12-3/TRBV12-4 | NA | ASSFLREAF
NA | TRBV5-5 | TRBD1 | ASSLNVGTGGSGYT
once | TRBV16 | TRBD2 | ASSQSEGGVETQY
NA | TRBV27 | NA | ASRRQVNSPLH
once | TRBV24-1 | NA | ATSDPRTDTQY
NA | TRBV7-2 | NA | ASSPRGGGTGELF
NA | TRBV2 | NA | ASSRQQGGTGELF
NA | TRBV7-2 | TRBD1 | ASSLGTGSWNTEAF
NA | TRBV15 | NA | ATSSLRVQGGEQF
NA | TRBV6-6 | TRBD2 | ASSDAGGEETQY
NA | TRBV7-6 | NA | ASSLLSGDLQETQY
NA | TRBV5-1 | TRBD2 | ASRGLAGVIWGTDTQY
NA | TRBV19 | NA | ASTLLRGALDSPLH
once | TRBV4-1 | NA | ASSLGTMGGSSYEQY
NA | TRBV5-1 | TRBD2 | ASSLGLAGSGELF
NA | TRBV28 | TRBD2 | ASTFGTSPGNEQF
NA | TRBV6-1 | NA | ASSENNRPWAGYT
NA | TRBV29-1 | NA | SVVRALGAF
NA | TRBV29-1 | NA | SVLQETNTGELF
NA | TRBV7-3 | TRBD2 | ASSLTLAGVETQY
NA | TRBV5-4 | NA | ASSPTTDYGYT
NA | TRBV7-9 | TRBD1 | ASSLGQGIYSPLH
NA | TRBV7-2 | NA | ASSLAGGEYGYT
NA | TRBV3-1/TRBV3-2 | TRBD2 | ASSHYLAGSTDTQY
NA | TRBV6-2/TRBV6-3 | NA | ASSYGQWQPQH
NA | TRBV5-1 | NA | ASSLGPALEETQY
NA | TRBV6-4 | NA | ASSDGASTGELF
NA | TRBV25-1 | TRBD1 | ASSDRQGARTEAF
NA | TRBV6-1 | TRBD1 | ASSEALGQGVYGYT
NA | TRBV19 | NA | ASSIGTAYGNQPQH
NA | TRBV6-5 | NA | ASTQWGGAGETQY
NA | TRBV5-1 | TRBD1 | ASSGGLRGQHGYT
few | TRBV10-3 | TRBD1 | AISGQGNTEAF
NA | TRBV18 | TRBD1 | ASSPIPPRQGQQY
NA | TRBV20-1 | NA | SALSYEQF
NA | TRBV18 | NA | ASSPGQNYGYT
NA | TRBV10-3 | NA | AISDSGGTDTQY
many | TRBV11-2 | NA | ASSPIRTATWETQY
few | TRBV6-1 | TRBD1 | ASSDRTGGSYEQY
NA | TRBV5-1 | NA | ASSLLVSTYEQY
NA | TRBV2 | TRBD1 | ASIRQGNTGELF
NA | TRBV28 | TRBD1 | ASSTNGQGEAF
NA | TRBV18 | NA | ASSPFQMNTEAF
once | TRBV5-4 | TRBD2 | ASSRTSGVNEQF
NA | TRBV6-5 | TRBD1 | ASSSRDSDFNQPQH
NA | TRBV28 | NA | ASSQRGGRNTEAF
NA | TRBV6-6 | TRBD2 | ASRGSGGVTDTQY